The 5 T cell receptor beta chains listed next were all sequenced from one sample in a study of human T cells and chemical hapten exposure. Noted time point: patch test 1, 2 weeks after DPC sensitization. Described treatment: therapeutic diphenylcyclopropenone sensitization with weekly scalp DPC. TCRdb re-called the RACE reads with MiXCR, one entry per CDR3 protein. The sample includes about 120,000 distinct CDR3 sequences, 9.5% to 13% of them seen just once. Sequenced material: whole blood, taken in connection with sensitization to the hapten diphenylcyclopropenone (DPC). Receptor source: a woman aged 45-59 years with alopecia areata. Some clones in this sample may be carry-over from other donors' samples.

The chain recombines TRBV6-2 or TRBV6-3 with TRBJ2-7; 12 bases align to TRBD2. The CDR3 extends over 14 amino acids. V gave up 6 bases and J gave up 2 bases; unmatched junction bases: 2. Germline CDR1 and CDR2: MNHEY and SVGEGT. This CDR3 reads CASRRLAGAYEQYF. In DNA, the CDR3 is TGTGCCAGCAGACGACTAGCGGGGGCCTACGAGCAGTACTTC.

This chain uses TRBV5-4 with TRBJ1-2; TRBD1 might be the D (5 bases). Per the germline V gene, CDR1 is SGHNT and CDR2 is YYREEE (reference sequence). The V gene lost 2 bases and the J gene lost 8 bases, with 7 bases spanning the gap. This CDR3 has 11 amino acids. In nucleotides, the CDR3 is TGTGCCAGCAGCTTCAGGGAAGGCTACACCTTC. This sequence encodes CASSFREGYTF. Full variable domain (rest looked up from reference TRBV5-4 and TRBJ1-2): ETGVTQSPTHLIKTRGQQVTLRCSSQSGHNTVSWYQQALGQGPQFIFQYYREEENGRGNFPPRFSGLQFPNYSSELNVNALELDDSALYLCASSFREGYTFGSGTRLTVV.

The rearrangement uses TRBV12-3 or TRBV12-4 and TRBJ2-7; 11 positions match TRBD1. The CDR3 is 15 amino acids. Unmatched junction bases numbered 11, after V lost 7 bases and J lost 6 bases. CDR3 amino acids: CASNTAGQGAGEQYF. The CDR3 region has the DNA TGTGCCAGCAATACCGCCGGACAGGGGGCGGGCGAGCAGTACTTC.

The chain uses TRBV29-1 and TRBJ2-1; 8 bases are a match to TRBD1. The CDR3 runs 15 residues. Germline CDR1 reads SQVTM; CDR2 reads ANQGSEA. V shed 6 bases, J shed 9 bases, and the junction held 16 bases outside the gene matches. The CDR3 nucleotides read TGCAGCGTCTTGACTGGCAGGGGGCGAGGTAGTGAGCAGTTCTTC. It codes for CSVLTGRGRGSEQFF.

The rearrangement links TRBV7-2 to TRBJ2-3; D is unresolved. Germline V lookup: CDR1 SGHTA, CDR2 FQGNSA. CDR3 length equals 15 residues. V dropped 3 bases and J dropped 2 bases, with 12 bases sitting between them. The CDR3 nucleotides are TGTGCCAGCAGCTTGGCCCCCCTTACCACAGATACGCAGTATTTT. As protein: CASSLAPLTTDTQYF.